The rows below give T cell receptor beta chains drawn from one sample of a study of vaccination and CD4 T cells after COVID-19. No antigens are known for them. TCRdb re-called the PCR reads with MiXCR, one entry per CDR3 protein. This sample has fewer than 20,000 distinct CDR3 sequences, with about 40% found just once. What was sequenced was CD4+ T cells from blood, cultured in vitro. Receptors were obtained from a human donor who had recovered from COVID-19. Each CDR3 is given with its conserved first and last residue. Each record gives: J gene, V gene, D gene, clone size, CDR3 protein, CDR3 DNA. A D gene is named only where the DNA matches it firmly. Rows give clone size only sometimes, using once, few, many, or a class for an expanded clone.

>TRBJ1-1|TRBV19|NA|NA
CASSRGRRDTEAFF
TGTGCCAGTAGTCGCGGGCGTCGGGACACTGAAGCTTTCTTT
>TRBJ1-6|TRBV4-3|TRBD1|NA
CASSYRDRGNSPLHF
TGCGCCAGCAGCTACCGGGACAGGGGAAATTCACCCCTCCACTTT
>TRBJ2-1|TRBV7-2|NA|NA
CASSLGRGKYNEQFF
TGTGCCAGCAGCTTAGGGCGCGGGAAATACAATGAGCAGTTCTTC
>TRBJ2-3|TRBV2|NA|NA
CASRLQLSGIDTQYF
TGTGCCAGCCGCTTGCAGCTTAGCGGCATAGATACGCAGTATTTT
>TRBJ1-1|TRBV4-1|NA|few
CASSQVGDERTEAFF
TGCGCCAGCAGCCAAGTAGGGGACGAAAGGACTGAAGCTTTCTTT
>TRBJ1-2|TRBV7-2|NA|few
CASSLQRYGYTF
TGTGCCAGCAGCTTACAACGCTATGGCTACACCTTC
>TRBJ2-3|TRBV6-2/TRBV6-3|TRBD2|few
CASSYPMTSGYTDTQYF
TGTGCCAGCAGTTACCCGATGACTAGCGGATACACAGATACGCAGTATTTT
>TRBJ2-4|TRBV20-1|NA|NA
CSAKCQQVNIQYF
TGCAGTGCGAAGTGCCAGCAAGTAAACATTCAGTACTTC
>TRBJ2-4|TRBV27|NA|NA
CASQYGPGQGYIQYF
TGTGCCAGCCAATATGGGCCAGGCCAGGGGTACATTCAGTACTTC
>TRBJ2-6|TRBV2|TRBD2|NA
CASTAGLASGANVLTF
TGTGCCAGCACCGCGGGACTAGCGTCTGGGGCCAACGTCCTGACTTTC
>TRBJ2-5|TRBV5-4|NA|NA
CASSLKLARYQETQYF
TGTGCCAGCAGCCTGAAACTAGCACGGTACCAAGAGACCCAGTACTTC
>TRBJ2-5|TRBV18|TRBD1|NA
CASSPGQGRKTQYF
TGTGCCAGCTCACCCGGACAGGGGAGGAAGACCCAGTACTTC
>TRBJ1-1|TRBV12-3/TRBV12-4|NA|NA
CASSPINREAFF
TGTGCCAGCAGCCCAATAAACCGTGAAGCTTTCTTT
>TRBJ1-5|TRBV7-2|NA|few
CASSGRSSNQPQHF
TGTGCCAGCAGCGGACGGTCTAGCAATCAGCCCCAGCATTTT
>TRBJ1-2|TRBV5-1|TRBD1|NA
CASSLSTGYGYTF
TGCGCCAGCAGCTTGTCGACAGGGTATGGCTACACCTTC
>TRBJ2-2|TRBV19|TRBD2|once
CASRYGPSGNTGELFF
TGTGCCAGTAGATACGGGCCTAGCGGCAACACCGGGGAGCTGTTTTTT
>TRBJ1-1|TRBV4-2|TRBD1|few
CASSQVPLTGGAEAFF
TGTGCCAGCAGCCAAGTTCCGCTAACAGGGGGAGCTGAAGCTTTCTTT
>TRBJ2-2|TRBV6-1|TRBD1|NA
CASRSGQGAGGELFF
TGTGCCAGCAGGTCCGGACAGGGGGCTGGCGGGGAGCTGTTTTTT
>TRBJ2-5|TRBV12-3/TRBV12-4|NA|few
CASSLLRTLQETQYF
TGTGCCAGCAGTTTACTCCGTACTCTCCAAGAGACCCAGTACTTC
>TRBJ1-1|TRBV7-2|TRBD1|NA
CASSGTGRAEAFF
TGTGCCAGCAGCGGGACAGGGCGGGCTGAAGCTTTCTTT
>TRBJ2-3|TRBV20-1|TRBD2|NA
CGGDYRGTQYF
TGCGGGGGGGACTACCGTGGGACGCAGTATTTT
>TRBJ2-4|TRBV7-9|TRBD2|few
CASSLVEGLAMHF
TGTGCCAGCAGCTTAGTAGAGGGACTAGCTATGCACTTC
>TRBJ1-5|TRBV2|NA|few
CASIRDNNQPQHF
TGTGCCAGCATCAGGGACAACAATCAGCCCCAGCATTTT
>TRBJ1-3|TRBV6-1|NA|few
CASSPRTAYTIYF
TGTGCCAGCAGTCCCCGGACAGCCTACACCATATATTTT
>TRBJ2-1|TRBV20-1|NA|few
CSARDTLREQFF
TGCAGTGCTAGAGATACCCTGAGGGAGCAGTTCTTC
>TRBJ2-7|TRBV5-1|NA|once
CASSPGTLVEQYF
TGCGCCAGCAGCCCCGGGACGCTCGTGGAGCAGTACTTC
>TRBJ2-7|TRBV12-3/TRBV12-4|NA|NA
CASTLTGLSSYEQYF
TGTGCCAGCACTTTAACGGGACTGAGCTCCTACGAGCAGTACTTC
>TRBJ2-7|TRBV7-9|NA|NA
CASSLYGTSPSGEQYF
TGTGCCAGCAGCTTGTATGGTACTAGTCCTTCGGGGGAGCAGTACTTC
>TRBJ2-3|TRBV20-1|TRBD2|few
CSARAGTSGIPSDTQYF
TGCAGTGCTAGAGCTGGGACTAGCGGGATTCCCTCAGATACGCAGTATTTT
>TRBJ1-1|TRBV28|TRBD1|few
CASSLPLTGDTEAFF
TGTGCCAGCAGTTTACCCTTGACAGGGGATACTGAAGCTTTCTTT
>TRBJ2-2|TRBV19|NA|NA
CASSSVGARTGELFF
TGTGCCAGTAGTAGTGTCGGGGCAAGGACCGGGGAGCTGTTTTTT
>TRBJ2-5|TRBV10-1|TRBD2|once
CASSGSGRSQETQYF
TGCGCCAGCAGTGGTAGCGGGAGAAGTCAAGAGACCCAGTACTTC
>TRBJ2-5|TRBV4-3|NA|NA
CASSQRGSGEETQYF
TGCGCCAGCAGCCAAAGGGGGTCCGGGGAAGAGACCCAGTACTTC
>TRBJ2-5|TRBV2|NA|few
CASSPRGGRRETQYF
TGTGCCAGCAGTCCCAGGGGAGGGCGGAGGGAGACCCAGTACTTC
>TRBJ2-7|TRBV19|TRBD1|few
CASSEDRGYEQYF
TGTGCCAGTAGCGAGGACAGGGGATACGAGCAGTACTTC
>TRBJ2-7|TRBV27|TRBD1|few
CASSLLPGQGAKQYF
TGTGCCAGCAGTTTATTGCCGGGACAGGGGGCGAAGCAGTACTTC
>TRBJ2-7|TRBV6-1|TRBD2|few
CASSTGLAGVREPYEQYF
TGTGCCAGCAGTACAGGACTAGCGGGAGTGCGGGAGCCCTACGAGCAGTACTTC
>TRBJ2-7|TRBV7-8|NA|NA
CASSLALSYEQYF
TGTGCCAGCAGCTTAGCGCTGTCCTACGAGCAGTACTTC
>TRBJ1-4|TRBV10-3|NA|few
CAISEDTTNEKLFF
TGTGCCATCAGTGAGGACACAACTAATGAAAAACTGTTTTTT
>TRBJ2-4|TRBV20-1|NA|NA
CSARVLQSSGNIQYF
TGCAGTGCTAGAGTATTACAGAGTAGTGGAAACATTCAGTACTTC
>TRBJ2-1|TRBV12-2|NA|NA
CASRLLPLVGEQFF
TGTGCAAGTCGCTTACTACCGCTGGTGGGTGAGCAGTTCTTC
>TRBJ1-2|TRBV15|NA|NA
CATSRDLGGDGYTF
TGTGCCACCAGCAGAGATTTAGGAGGGGATGGCTACACCTTC
>TRBJ2-1|TRBV12-3/TRBV12-4|TRBD1|once
CASSRSSGGEDEQFF
TGTGCCAGCAGTCGTAGTTCAGGGGGCGAGGATGAGCAGTTCTTC
>TRBJ1-6|TRBV21-1|NA|NA
CASSKNRAGRYNSPLHF
TGTGCCAGCAGCAAAAATCGGGCAGGGAGATATAATTCACCCCTCCACTTT
>TRBJ2-5|TRBV15|NA|few
CATSRVGGETQYF
TGTGCCACCAGCAGAGTAGGGGGGGAGACCCAGTACTTC
>TRBJ1-4|TRBV1|NA|NA
CTSSQERDEKLFF
TGCACCAGCAGCCAAGAGAGGGATGAAAAACTGTTTTTT
>TRBJ1-5|TRBV28|NA|few
CASNLGGRSNQPQHF
TGTGCCAGCAACCTAGGAGGAAGGAGCAATCAGCCCCAGCATTTT
>TRBJ2-1|TRBV28|TRBD1|NA
CASISSGTGGFEQFF
TGTGCCAGCATTTCTTCCGGGACAGGGGGCTTTGAGCAGTTCTTC
>TRBJ2-2|TRBV29-1|NA|NA
CSAPDGVAGELFF
TGCAGCGCACCGGACGGGGTAGCCGGGGAGCTGTTTTTT
>TRBJ1-2|TRBV2|TRBD1|NA
CASRARQGNYGYTF
TGTGCCAGCAGAGCCCGACAGGGTAACTATGGCTACACCTTC
>TRBJ2-7|TRBV19|TRBD1|NA
CASNLGTGGHEQYF
TGTGCCAGTAACCTCGGGACAGGGGGTCACGAGCAGTACTTC